A single sample is the source of the 7 T cell receptor beta chains below, sequenced in a study of shared clonotypes between healthy human individuals. TCRdb keeps only in-frame clones here, not all; method: immunoSEQ multiplex PCR. The table has 490,000 or so clones, around 80% seen once. The specimen sequenced was PBMCs. Receptors originate from a woman in her forties in good health. Some clones in this sample may be carry-over from other donors' samples.

The chain couples TRBV28 to TRBJ1-4; the match to TRBD1 covers 9 bases. V shed 7 bases and J 7 bases; nucleotides not matched to a gene: 7. CDR1 and CDR2 (germline): MDHEN, SYDVKM. CDR3 length: 14 amino acids. CDR3 sequence (DNA): TGTGCCAGCAATACAGGGGGCAGGAGTGAAAAACTGTTTTTT. Protein product: CASNTGGRSEKLFF. Drawing the rest from reference TRBV28 and TRBJ1-4, the complete variable domain is DVKVTQSSRYLVKRTGEKVFLECVQDMDHENMFWYRQDPGLGLRLIYFSYDVKMKEKGDIPEGYSVSREKKERFSLILESASTNQTSMYLCASNTGGRSEKLFFGSGTQLSVL.

This clone appeared a single time. The gene calls are TRBV4-1 and TRBJ1-1; no clear D. The CDR3 is 14 residues long. V was clipped by 4 bases and J by 5 bases, with 14 bases between them. Germline V CDR1 and CDR2: MGHRA, YSYEKL. The CDR3 is CASSREQRRTEAFF. For the CDR3, the DNA is TGCGCCAGCAGCCGGGAGCAGAGGAGGACTGAAGCTTTCTTT.

The chain employs TRBV5-1 and TRBJ2-7; D is undetermined. In germline, CDR1 is SGHRS, CDR2 YFSETQ. The CDR3 is 12 amino acids. Trimming removed 3 bases at V and 4 bases at J, with 8 bases between. The CDR3 bases are TGCGCCAGCAGCTATCCCGGGTACGAGCAGTACTTC. Translation gives CASSYPGYEQYF. Full variable domain (rest looked up from reference TRBV5-1 and TRBJ2-7): KAGVTQTPRYLIKTRGQQVTLSCSPISGHRSVSWYQQTPGQGLQFLFEYFSETQRNKGNFPGRFSGRQFSNSRSEMNVSTLELGDSALYLCASSYPGYEQYFGPGTRLTVT.

This chain joins TRBV28 and TRBJ2-7, with TRBD2 as a possible D gene (6 bases). The V end lost 5 bases, the J end lost 0 bases, and 17 bases lay between the germline ends. This CDR3 has 16 amino acids. Germline V CDR1 and CDR2: MDHEN, SYDVKM. The CDR3 DNA reads as TGTGCCAGCAGTGAGGCCGGGAGTGGGGCCTCCTACGAGCAGTACTTC. Translating it yields CASSEAGSGASYEQYF. The variable domain in full, completed from reference TRBV28 and TRBJ2-7, reads DVKVTQSSRYLVKRTGEKVFLECVQDMDHENMFWYRQDPGLGLRLIYFSYDVKMKEKGDIPEGYSVSREKKERFSLILESASTNQTSMYLCASSEAGSGASYEQYFGPGTRLTVT.

This chain's CDR3 is CASSQVGREAADTQYF. CDR3 nucleotide sequence: TGCGCCAGCAGCCAAGTTGGGCGGGAGGCTGCAGATACGCAGTATTTT. This sequence joins TRBV4-1 and TRBJ2-3, with 8 nucleotides matching TRBD2. The CDR3 is 16 residues long. The V segment lost 1 base and the J segment 4 bases; nucleotides outside the gene matches: 7. The germline gives CDR1 MGHRA, CDR2 YSYEKL.

In the case of this clone: This probably arose from a read error, given a far larger clone one base away. The chain carries TRBV5-1 and TRBJ1-2; D might be TRBD1 (5 bases). The CDR3 is made up of 14 amino acids. V lost 4 bases and J lost 2, with 12 bases in between. The germline gives CDR1 SGHRS, CDR2 YFSETQ. The CDR3: CASSPRGRNYGYTF. In DNA form, the CDR3 reads TGCGCCAGCAGCCCGCGGGGCAGAAACTATGGCTACACCTTC.

The J gene is TRBJ2-7, the V gene TRBV29-1, with a tentative D call TRBD2 (6 bases). This CDR3 contains 14 residues. From germline, CDR1 is SQVTM and CDR2 ANQGSEA. Trimming left V 1 base short and J 2 bases short, with 12 bases between. CDR3 sequence reads: CSVEVREAPYEQYF. CDR3 bases: TGCAGCGTTGAAGTCAGGGAGGCCCCCTACGAGCAGTACTTC.